This T cell receptor beta chain was documented in a study of post-analysis software for immune sequencing data. V shed 7 bases, J shed 7 bases, and the junction held 6 bases outside the gene matches. Germline V gene sequence: CDR1 SGHTA, CDR2 FQGNSA. The CDR3 sequence is 14 residues long. With regard to this clonotype: The antigen remains undetermined.

Notes on the study in general: Normalized Chao1 diversity was significantly reduced in patients versus controls. Compared with controls, patients had more of about 5 TRBV segments, including TRBV5-6, TRBV5-1 and TRBV20-1. When the samples were clustered directly with F measure, those that had been prepared in the same batch showed strong co-clustering.

Unique molecular identifiers were present in the TCR beta cDNA libraries. About 500,000 cDNA molecules were obtained from approximately 0.91 to 9.4 million T cells. TCRdb itself ran the PCR reads through MiXCR, one entry per CDR3 protein. The sample lists more than 450,000 distinct CDR3 sequences; about a third were seen once. The TCR comes from a girl under 18 with multiple sclerosis. The chain carries TRBV7-2 and TRBJ1-4; 10 positions agree with TRBD1. The sample was blood. CDR3 in DNA: TGTGCCAGCACTGCGGACAGGGGGGCTGAAAAACTGTTTTTT. As protein: CASTADRGAEKLFF.